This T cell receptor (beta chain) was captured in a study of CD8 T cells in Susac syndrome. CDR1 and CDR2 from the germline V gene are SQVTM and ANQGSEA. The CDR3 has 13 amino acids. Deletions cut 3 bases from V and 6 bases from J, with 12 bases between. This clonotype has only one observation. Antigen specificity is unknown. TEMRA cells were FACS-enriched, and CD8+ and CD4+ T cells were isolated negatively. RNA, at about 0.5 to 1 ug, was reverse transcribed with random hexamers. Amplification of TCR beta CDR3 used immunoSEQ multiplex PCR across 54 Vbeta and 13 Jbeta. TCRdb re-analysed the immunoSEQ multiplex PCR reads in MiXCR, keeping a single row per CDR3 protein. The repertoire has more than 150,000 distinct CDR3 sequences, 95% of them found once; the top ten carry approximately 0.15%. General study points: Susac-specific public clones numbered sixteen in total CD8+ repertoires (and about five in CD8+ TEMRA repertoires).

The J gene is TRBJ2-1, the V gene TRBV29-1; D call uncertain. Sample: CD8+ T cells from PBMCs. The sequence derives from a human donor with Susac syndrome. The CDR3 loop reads CSVDSPIRNEQFF. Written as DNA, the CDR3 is TGCAGCGTTGATTCTCCTATACGCAATGAGCAGTTCTTC.